This TCR beta chain was obtained from a study of cytomegalovirus exposure and HLA in healthy donors. Study-level findings and limits: Most TCR sequences were rare, but some public TCRs occurred in many donors. Previous analysis showed most TCR beta V segments were productive about 87% or about 30% of the time. Reportedly, cytomegalovirus status was diagnosed with high sensitivity and specificity.

On this clone itself: Its specificity is unknown.

The PCR used 60 Vbeta and 13 Jbeta primers. Only in-frame clones appear in the TCRdb table, and some are missing; sequencing was by immunoSEQ multiplex PCR. In the table there are over 130,000 clones, 55% to 70% of which are singletons. Germline lookup yields CDR1 MGHRA and CDR2 YSYEKL. The CDR3 has 18 amino acids. V gave up 0 bases and J gave up 6 bases, with 21 bases separating them. All donors participated as healthy donors of bone marrow. Sequencing input: PBMCs. The source is a woman aged 60-75 years in good health and CMV-seropositive. The V call is TRBV4-1, the J call TRBJ1-5; tentative D call: TRBD1 (5 bases). CDR3: CASSQDTDWGEVSQPQHF. The CDR3, as DNA: TGCGCCAGCAGCCAAGATACGGATTGGGGGGAAGTGAGTCAGCCCCAGCATTTT.